One and the same sample provided the 14 T cell receptor beta chains below, sequenced in a study of blood T cell repertoires in COVID-19. The table came from immunoSEQ multiplex PCR; TCRdb's copy has only in-frame clones and leaves some out. Seen here are some 200,000 clones, approximately 85% observed once, and the top ten hold 6.5% to 10%. The sample was peripheral blood. Receptor source: a woman in her sixties or seventies with acute or convalescent COVID-19.

The gene calls are TRBV7-9 and TRBJ1-2; 7 bases match TRBD1. Looked up from germline, CDR1 is SEHNR and CDR2 is FQNEAQ (reference sequence). The CDR3 covers 13 residues. After removal of 2 bases from V and 6 bases from J, the junction contained 3 bases not matched to a gene. CDR3 residues: CASSLKGGNGYTF. DNA of the CDR3: TGTGCCAGCAGCTTAAAAGGGGGCAATGGCTACACCTTC.

This clone was counted only a few times. The chain combines TRBV27 with TRBJ2-1; 10 bases map to TRBD1. Germline lookup yields CDR1 MNHEY and CDR2 SMNVEV (reference sequence). The CDR3 is 16 residues long. V gave up 3 bases and J gave up 8 bases; unmatched junction bases: 10. This chain's CDR3 is CASSLFSGTGAHEQFF. CDR3 nucleotides: TGTGCCAGCAGTTTGTTCTCCGGGACAGGGGCCCATGAGCAGTTCTTC.

This clone appeared once. V is TRBV5-1 and J is TRBJ2-3; 10 bases fit TRBD2. Germline V CDR1 and CDR2: SGHRS, YFSETQ. The trim removed 0 bases at V and 4 bases at J, leaving 5 bases unmatched. The CDR3 sequence is 16 residues long. CDR3 in DNA: TGCGCCAGCAGCTTGGTATTAGCGGGAGGCTCAGATACGCAGTATTTT. This translates into CASSLVLAGGSDTQYF. Using reference TRBV5-1 and TRBJ2-3 for the parts outside the CDR3, the full variable domain is KAGVTQTPRYLIKTRGQQVTLSCSPISGHRSVSWYQQTPGQGLQFLFEYFSETQRNKGNFPGRFSGRQFSNSRSEMNVSTLELGDSALYLCASSLVLAGGSDTQYFGPGTRLTVL.

The sample holds a few counts of this clone. The V call is TRBV30, the J call TRBJ2-2, with 8 bases fitting TRBD1. The CDR3 is 13 amino acids. Per germline, CDR1 GTSNPN and CDR2 SVGIG (reference sequence). V was pared by 1 base and J by 6 bases, with 1 base of the junction left unmatched. CDR3 region: CAWSGQGPGELFF. Here the CDR3 DNA reads TGTGCCTGGAGTGGACAGGGGCCCGGGGAGCTGTTTTTT.

The chain combines TRBV30 with TRBJ1-2; maybe TRBD1 (6 bases). CDR1 and CDR2 from the germline V gene are GTSNPN and SVGIG (reference sequence). The CDR3 has 10 amino acids. V was pared by 7 bases and J by 7 bases, with 10 bases between. CDR3 loop: CAYRVSGYTF. The CDR3 DNA follows: TGTGCCTACAGGGTCTCTGGCTACACCTTC.

The rearrangement joins TRBV7-2 to TRBJ2-3; D unresolved. The CDR3 covers 14 residues. Germline loops: CDR1 SGHTA, CDR2 FQGNSA. V lost 1 base and J 0 bases, leaving 5 bases between the germline ends. In DNA, the CDR3 is TGTGCCAGCAGCTTAGGTCCTAGCACAGATACGCAGTATTTT. It codes for CASSLGPSTDTQYF.

The chain recombines TRBV7-3 with TRBJ2-2, with D perhaps matching TRBD1 (6 bases). Germline CDR1 is SGHTA and CDR2 is FQGTGA. Trimming stripped 0 bases from V and 4 bases from J, with 15 bases between. The CDR3 contains 17 residues. CDR3 bases: TGTGCCAGCAGCTTAACCACTTCCACAGGGAGCACCGGGGAGCTGTTTTTT. It yields the protein CASSLTTSTGSTGELFF.

The chain is built from TRBV30 and TRBJ1-5; possible D gene TRBD1, 5 bases. The CDR3 is 16 residues long. Per the germline V gene, CDR1 is GTSNPN and CDR2 is SVGIG (reference sequence). V was pared by 3 bases and J by 1 base, with 16 bases between. In DNA form, the CDR3 reads TGTGCCTGGAGGCCCAACCTCCAGGGAAGCAATCAGCCCCAGCATTTT. Translation gives CAWRPNLQGSNQPQHF.

The V call is TRBV19, the J call TRBJ1-2; weak D call: TRBD1 (5 bases). This CDR3 region has 14 residues. Germline CDR1 is LNHDA and CDR2 is SQIVND (reference sequence). Trimming pared 5 bases from V and 2 bases from J, leaving 12 bases between. The CDR3 loop reads CASSSADINYGYTF. The CDR3 nucleotides read TGTGCCAGTAGTTCCGCGGACATCAACTATGGCTACACCTTC.

J is TRBJ1-1 and V is TRBV2; a weak D match, TRBD1 (6 bases). Germline V lookup: CDR1 SNHLY, CDR2 FYNNEI. V lost 11 bases to trimming and J lost 3 bases, with 13 bases between them. The CDR3 is made up of 12 amino acids. Here the CDR3 reads CASTTGHTEAFF. Written as DNA, the CDR3 is TGTGCCTCGACAACAGGGCACACTGAAGCTTTCTTT.

This rearrangement joins TRBV12-3 or TRBV12-4 to TRBJ1-3, with D unresolved. The CDR3 runs 13 residues. Trimming took off 9 bases at V and 0 bases at J, with 9 bases between the two ends. CDR3 region: CASIISSGNTIYF. The CDR3 nucleotides are TGTGCCAGTATCATCAGCTCTGGAAACACCATATATTTT.

The chain links TRBV5-4 to TRBJ2-7; TRBD1 is a possible D gene (6 bases). Germline V gene lookup returns CDR1 SGHNT and CDR2 YYREEE (reference sequence). The CDR3 covers 14 residues. V lost 7 bases and J 5 bases, leaving 19 bases between the germline ends. The DNA of the CDR3 is TGTGCCAGCCATGGACAGTCGGGCCGGGACGAGCAGTACTTC. Protein: CASHGQSGRDEQYF. Complete variable domain (other parts from reference TRBV5-4 and TRBJ2-7): ETGVTQSPTHLIKTRGQQVTLRCSSQSGHNTVSWYQQALGQGPQFIFQYYREEENGRGNFPPRFSGLQFPNYSSELNVNALELDDSALYLCASHGQSGRDEQYFGPGTRLTVT.

The genes are TRBV24-1 and TRBJ2-1; TRBD2 matches 8 bases. Losses at the gene ends were 10 bases for V and 2 bases for J; bases not matched to a gene: 3. This CDR3 region has 13 residues. CDR1 KGHDR and CDR2 SFDVKD come from the germline V gene. CDR3: CATSGTPYNEQFF. Written as DNA, the CDR3 is TGTGCCACTAGCGGGACCCCCTACAATGAGCAGTTCTTC.

This clone has a single count. V is TRBV19 and J is TRBJ2-1, with D tentatively TRBD2 (5 bases). The CDR3 is 14 amino acids. Deletions cut 4 bases from V and 8 bases from J, with 15 bases between. Germline assignment: CDR1 LNHDA and CDR2 SQIVND (reference sequence). The CDR3 DNA sequence: TGTGCCAGTAGTAACCAGCGGCTTAGGGATGAGCAGTTCTTC. Residues: CASSNQRLRDEQFF.